This TCR beta chain was identified in a study of shared clonotypes between healthy human individuals. Overall study findings and caveats: Only blood was sampled, and tissue TCR repertoires likely differ from blood ones.

With 4 bases clipped from V and 0 bases from J, the junction kept 5 bases outside the gene matches. CDR3 length: 15 amino acids. Germline V CDR1 and CDR2: SGDLS, YYNGEE. Replicate PCRs run on sorted subsets employed around 200 ng DNA, 30,000 to 35,000 T cell genomes. Libraries were prepared by immunoSEQ multiplex PCR; TCRdb keeps only in-frame clonotypes and omits some of them. The table includes 760,000 or so clones, roughly 96% detected once. CD8 cells classed as naive were CD45RO-negative and positively selected for CCR7, excluding terminally differentiated effector memory CD45RA+ cells. Points on this clone: What it recognizes is unknown.

The chain has TRBV9 and TRBJ2-3, with TRBD2 matching 7 bases. The sample was naive CD8+ T cells sorted from blood. This receptor was taken from a man younger than 40 in good health. The CDR3 here is CASSPSGGSTDTQYF. In DNA, the CDR3 is TGTGCCAGCAGCCCTAGCGGAGGGAGCACAGATACGCAGTATTTT. The full variable domain, rest sourced from reference TRBV9 and TRBJ2-3, is DSGVTQTPKHLITATGQRVTLRCSPRSGDLSVYWYQQSLDQGLQFLIQYYNGEERAKGNILERFSAQQFPDLHSELNLSSLELGDSALYFCASSPSGGSTDTQYFGPGTRLTVL.